A single sample is the source of the 15 T cell receptor beta chains below, sequenced in a study of radiotherapy plus CTLA-4 blockade in lung cancer. Data came from immunoSEQ multiplex PCR; TCRdb stores just in-frame clones and leaves some out. Here the sample spans 30,000 to 40,000 clones, approximately 66% being singletons. This material consisted of peripheral blood, taken from a patient treated with radiotherapy plus ipilimumab. These TCRs come from a human donor with non-small cell lung cancer who had stable disease on radiotherapy plus ipilimumab.

The chain has TRBV19 and TRBJ2-7; D unclear. V was clipped by 0 bases and J by 4 bases, with 4 bases between them. This CDR3 is 12 amino acids long. Germline V lookup: CDR1 LNHDA, CDR2 SQIVND (reference sequence). CDR3 protein: CASSIDPYEQYF. As DNA, the CDR3 is TGTGCCAGTAGTATAGACCCATACGAGCAGTACTTC.

V and J are TRBV6-1 and TRBJ2-7, with D possibly matching TRBD2 (5 bases). The ends were cut back, 8 bases at V and 6 bases at J, with 8 bases in the middle. CDR1 is MNHNS and CDR2 is SASEGT in the germline V gene. The length of the CDR3 is 10 residues. The chain's CDR3 is CASARGEQYF. CDR3 bases: TGTGCCAGCGCTCGGGGCGAGCAGTACTTC.

This clone has a handful of counts. The chain couples TRBV6-5 to TRBJ2-1; tentative D call: TRBD2 (6 bases). Germline-derived CDR1 and CDR2 are MNHEY and SVGAGI. Trimming left V 6 bases short and J 3 bases short, with 15 bases between. There are 15 residues in the CDR3. CDR3 in DNA: TGTGCCAGCAGCTTCCTCGACGGGGGCTACAATGAGCAGTTCTTC. The encoded protein is CASSFLDGGYNEQFF.

V gene TRBV5-8 combines with J gene TRBJ2-5; D may be TRBD1 (6 bases). This CDR3 is built from 15 residues. V was pared by 5 bases and J by 5 bases, with 19 bases between. Germline V gives CDR1 SGHTS, CDR2 YDEGEE. CDR3 nucleotide sequence: TGTGCCAGCAGGCATATTGGACAGAAAGGGGAGACCCAGTACTTC. Amino acids: CASRHIGQKGETQYF.

CDR3 residues: CASSIQGANVLTF. The CDR3 coding sequence is TGTGCCAGTAGTATACAGGGGGCCAACGTCCTGACTTTC. The V call is TRBV19, the J call TRBJ2-6, with D unresolved. Trimming pared 2 bases from V and 4 bases from J, leaving 3 bases between. The CDR3 totals 13 residues. Germline-derived CDR1 and CDR2 are LNHDA and SQIVND (reference sequence).

This clone was counted between two and nine times. J is TRBJ2-5 and V is TRBV28; possible D gene TRBD1, 6 bases. The germline V gene has CDR1 MDHEN and CDR2 SYDVKM. The V and J ends lost 8 bases and 1 base respectively, with 20 bases between them. The CDR3 sequence is 16 residues long. The CDR3 region has the DNA TGTGCCAGCGAGCCCAGGGGACGACCGCGCCAAGAGACCCAGTACTTC. It yields the protein CASEPRGRPRQETQYF.

This clone was counted only a few times. The V gene is TRBV4-3, the J gene TRBJ2-3; TRBD2 matches 7 bases. Unmatched junction bases numbered 3, after V lost 1 base and J lost 2 bases. This CDR3 is 15 amino acids long. Germline V gene sequence: CDR1 LGHNA, CDR2 YSLEER. CDR3 sequence: CASSQGLADTDTQYF. Written as DNA, the CDR3 is TGCGCCAGCAGCCAAGGACTAGCTGACACAGATACGCAGTATTTT.

The chain has TRBV5-1 and TRBJ1-2, with a weak D call TRBD1 (5 bases). Germline CDR1 and CDR2: SGHRS and YFSETQ. The V end lost 3 bases, the J end lost 1 base, and 7 bases lay between the germline ends. CDR3 length equals 13 residues. CDR3 sequence: CASSWGDNYGYTF. CDR3 DNA: TGCGCCAGCAGCTGGGGGGATAACTATGGCTACACCTTC. Full variable domain (missing parts from reference TRBV5-1 and TRBJ1-2): KAGVTQTPRYLIKTRGQQVTLSCSPISGHRSVSWYQQTPGQGLQFLFEYFSETQRNKGNFPGRFSGRQFSNSRSEMNVSTLELGDSALYLCASSWGDNYGYTFGSGTRLTVV.

The chain uses TRBV7-9 and TRBJ2-1; TRBD2 aligns across 14 bases. Germline V lookup: CDR1 SEHNR, CDR2 FQNEAQ (reference sequence). CDR3 length equals 17 residues. The junction had 2 bases not matched to a gene; V was cut back by 4 bases and J by 0 bases. CDR3: CASSSTSGRDSYNEQFF. For the CDR3, the DNA is TGTGCCAGCAGCTCGACTAGCGGGAGGGACTCCTACAATGAGCAGTTCTTC.

The chain recombines TRBV7-2 with TRBJ2-2, with unresolved D. The V end lost 0 bases, the J end lost 7 bases, and 9 bases lay between the germline ends. The V gene's germline CDR1 is SGHTA and CDR2 FQGNSA. There are 14 residues in the CDR3. CDR3 nucleotides: TGTGCCAGCAGCTTAGCACCTTCCAACGGGGAGCTGTTTTTT. It translates to CASSLAPSNGELFF.

V usage is TRBV11-2 and J usage is TRBJ2-3, with 8 bases lining up with TRBD2. Germline V gives CDR1 SGHAT, CDR2 FQNNGV. The ends lost 4 bases at V and 2 bases at J; junction bases unmatched: 14. CDR3 length: 18 amino acids. DNA for the CDR3: TGTGCCAGCAGCTCGCCCCCAGGGAGCGGGAGTAACACAGATACGCAGTATTTT. Translation gives CASSSPPGSGSNTDTQYF.

The rearrangement joins TRBV10-3 to TRBJ1-5; 8 bases are shared with TRBD1. The CDR3 runs 15 residues. V was clipped by 4 bases and J by 0 bases; unmatched bases: 2. Germline V gene data show CDR1 as ENHRY and CDR2 as SYGVKD. For the CDR3, the DNA is TGTGCCATCAGTGCAGACAGGGGTAGCAATCAGCCCCAGCATTTT. Its protein product is CAISADRGSNQPQHF.

V and J are TRBV6-5 and TRBJ2-5, with TRBD1 identical over 7 bases. The germline gives CDR1 MNHEY, CDR2 SVGAGI. The CDR3 extends over 13 amino acids. V was pared by 8 bases and J by 2 bases, with 5 bases of the junction left unmatched. CDR3 in DNA: TGTGCCAGCGTCCGGGACAGACAAGAGACCCAGTACTTC. It specifies CASVRDRQETQYF.

The chain links TRBV19 to TRBJ1-2; 8 positions match TRBD1. CDR1 is LNHDA, CDR2 SQIVND, per germline (reference sequence). The CDR3 has 13 amino acids. The junction had 12 bases not matched to a gene; V was cut back by 10 bases and J by 8 bases. CDR3 loop: CATNPTGEGGYTF. CDR3 bases: TGTGCCACTAACCCGACAGGGGAAGGCGGCTACACCTTC.

This clone rates as medium-sized. The J gene is TRBJ2-7, the V gene TRBV19; 9 bases fit TRBD1. The germline CDR1 and CDR2 sequences are LNHDA and SQIVND (reference sequence). The V segment lost 5 bases and the J segment 6 bases; nucleotides outside the gene matches: 8. CDR3 length: 14 amino acids. As DNA, the CDR3 is TGTGCCAGTAGTCTCAGGACAGGGGTGGGCGAGCAGTACTTC. This gives the protein CASSLRTGVGEQYF.